This T cell receptor (beta chain) was identified during a study of control samples from healthy donors and cancer patients. Sequencing was performed with immunoSEQ multiplex PCR; in TCRdb, only in-frame clones are kept and a portion is missing. The data contain roughly 120,000 clones, about 87% of them singletons. The sample taken for sequencing was blood. The receptor's source is a man in his forties in good health.

CDR3: CASSEFRPEYGYTF. The CDR3, as DNA: TGTGCCAGCAGTGAATTTAGGCCAGAATATGGCTACACCTTC. The chain recombines TRBV2 with TRBJ1-2; D unresolved. Germline V CDR1 and CDR2: SNHLY, FYNNEI. This CDR3 has 14 residues. V was cut by 2 bases and J by 5 bases, with 12 bases left in between.